These T cell receptor beta chains were read from a single sample in a study of T cells in Graves' hyperthyroidism and ophthalmopathy. Each CDR3 protein gets one entry after TCRdb re-called the multiplex PCR reads with MiXCR. The table records roughly 300,000 distinct CDR3 sequences, roughly 14% of them present only once. Sequencing was done on a sample of blood. All receptors come from a woman aged 30 to 39 with Graves' hyperthyroidism. Each CDR3 is given with its conserved first and last residue. A D gene is named only where the DNA matches it firmly. Some rows have no size entry. The others give once, few or many, or a class for an expanded clone.

length	D	J	V	size	DNA	CDR3
12	TRBD2	TRBJ2-5	TRBV12-3/TRBV12-4	few	TGTGCCAGCAGTTTAGGGAGCGGGATCCAGTACTTC	CASSLGSGIQYF
14	.	TRBJ1-5	TRBV30	many	TGTGCCTGGACTCAAGGGTTGGGCAATCAGCCCCAGCATTTT	CAWTQGLGNQPQHF
14	TRBD2	TRBJ2-7	TRBV28	many	TGTGCCAGCACCCCTAGCGGTCTTACCTACGAGCAGTACTTC	CASTPSGLTYEQYF
15	TRBD1	TRBJ2-7	TRBV6-1	many	TGTGCCAGCAGTACCCGGGACAGGGGCTCCTACGAGCAGTACTTC	CASSTRDRGSYEQYF
16	.	TRBJ1-3	TRBV14	few	TGTGCCAGCAGCCCTTTGTGGAACCCCTCTGGAAACACCATATATTTT	CASSPLWNPSGNTIYF
14	TRBD1	TRBJ2-7	TRBV18	once	TGTGCCAGCTCCGAGGACAGGGCCTCCTACGAGCAGTACTTC	CASSEDRASYEQYF
14	.	TRBJ2-5	TRBV29-1	few	TGCAGCGTTCACCTCTCAGGGGGGTCCGGGACCCAGTACTTC	CSVHLSGGSGTQYF
13	.	TRBJ2-5	TRBV20-1	many	TGCAGTGCTCCCTCTGTGTACCAAGAGACCCAGTACTTC	CSAPSVYQETQYF
16	.	TRBJ1-3	TRBV7-6	.	TGTGCCAGCAGCTCTACACAGGCACCCCTCGGAAACACCATATATTTT	CASSSTQAPLGNTIYF
16	.	TRBJ2-1	TRBV5-6	few	TGTGCCAGCAGCTTGGGGTACTTGACGGGCTACAATGAGCAGTTCTTC	CASSLGYLTGYNEQFF
15	TRBD1	TRBJ2-3	TRBV6-1	.	TGTGCCAGCATCCCGGCAGGGGGCTTTACAGATACGCAGTATTTT	CASIPAGGFTDTQYF
16	.	TRBJ2-3	TRBV11-2	many	TGTGCCAGCAGCTTAGTAGTATGGGGCGGCACAGATACGCAGTATTTT	CASSLVVWGGTDTQYF
13	.	TRBJ2-7	TRBV3-1	many	TGTGCCAGCAGCCAAGCGGGGCCCTACGAGCAGTACTTC	CASSQAGPYEQYF
16	.	TRBJ2-1	TRBV7-6	.	TGTGCCAGCAGCTTAGGTGCGGGTAGCTCCTACAATGAGCAGTTCTTC	CASSLGAGSSYNEQFF